A single sample gave rise to the 15 T cell receptor beta chains below, sequenced in a study of T cell responses to AZD1222 COVID-19 vaccine. Method: immunoSEQ multiplex PCR; TCRdb's copy keeps in-frame clones and lacks some. The data contain roughly 150,000 clones, approximately 93% of them singletons. This specimen was peripheral blood, taken on day 0 of AZD1222 vaccination. All receptors come from an adult in good health.

The gene calls are TRBV12-3 or TRBV12-4 and TRBJ1-3, with D tentatively TRBD1 (6 bases). CDR3 length equals 12 residues. The V gene lost 10 bases and the J gene lost 4 bases, with 11 bases spanning the gap. This CDR3 is CATTGSGNTIYF. The DNA for the CDR3 is TGTGCCACCACAGGGAGCGGAAACACCATATATTTT.

The DNA of the CDR3 is TGTGCCAGCAGTGAGCAGCACTTCTCTGGAAACACCATATATTTT. Protein sequence: CASSEQHFSGNTIYF. The V and J genes are TRBV27 and TRBJ1-3; unclear D gene. Looked up from germline, CDR1 is MNHEY and CDR2 is SMNVEV (reference sequence). Deletions cut 5 bases from V and 0 bases from J, with 11 bases between. CDR3 length: 15 amino acids.

The chain carries TRBV9 and TRBJ2-7; no firm D call. The germline V and J ends were trimmed by 0 bases and 3 bases, with 7 bases remaining between them. The V gene's germline CDR1 is SGDLS and CDR2 YYNGEE. The CDR3 length is 13 residues. CDR3: CASSVDPNYEQYF. CDR3 coding DNA: TGTGCCAGCAGCGTAGATCCCAACTACGAGCAGTACTTC.

This chain connects TRBV15 to TRBJ2-1; 10 bases align to TRBD2. CDR1 and CDR2 from the germline V gene are LNHNV and YYDKDF (reference sequence). Trimming took 3 bases from V and 2 from J; bases not matched to a gene: 4. The CDR3 extends over 16 amino acids. The CDR3 DNA sequence: TGTGCCACCAGCAGGGCCGGACTAGCGGCCTACAATGAGCAGTTCTTC. Residues: CATSRAGLAAYNEQFF.

The chain couples TRBV11-2 to TRBJ2-7; 13 positions match TRBD2. The trim removed 5 bases at V and 3 bases at J, leaving 7 bases unmatched. CDR1 is SGHAT and CDR2 is FQNNGV in the germline V gene. The CDR3 extends over 16 amino acids. In nucleotides, the CDR3 is TGTGCCAGCAGCACCCAGGGACTAGCGGGACGCTACGAGCAGTACTTC. Encoded protein: CASSTQGLAGRYEQYF.

This clone was detected once. The chain has TRBV4-1 and TRBJ1-6; the D is unclear. The V gene lost 0 bases and the J gene lost 14 bases, with 11 bases spanning the gap. The CDR3 has 13 amino acids. The germline V gene has CDR1 MGHRA and CDR2 YSYEKL. DNA of the CDR3: TGCGCCAGCAGCCAAGAAACGGAGAGAACCCTCCACTTT. Its translation: CASSQETERTLHF.

The chain combines TRBV5-1 with TRBJ1-6, with 9 bases fitting TRBD1. V shed 3 bases, J shed 10 bases, and the junction held 5 bases outside the gene matches. Germline CDR1 reads SGHRS; CDR2 reads YFSETQ. The CDR3 is 14 amino acids. For the CDR3, the DNA is TGCGCCAGCAGCTGGGGACAGGGCAACTCACCCCTCCACTTT. Translation: CASSWGQGNSPLHF.

The chain has TRBV30 and TRBJ2-3, with D maybe TRBD1 (6 bases). The CDR3 loop spans 15 amino acids. Germline V gene lookup returns CDR1 GTSNPN and CDR2 SVGIG (reference sequence). The V and J ends lost 1 base and 0 bases respectively, with 11 bases between them. The CDR3 nucleotides read TGTGCCTGGAGTGCAGGGGCGCTAAGCACAGATACGCAGTATTTT. Its protein product is CAWSAGALSTDTQYF.

The J gene is TRBJ2-1, the V gene TRBV28; 10 positions agree with TRBD2. CDR3 size: 17 residues. V lost 2 bases and J lost 5; bases outside the gene matches: 9. Germline CDR1 MDHEN, CDR2 SYDVKM. CDR3 amino acids: CASSLPSGRVSHNEQFF. The CDR3 region has the DNA TGTGCCAGCAGTTTACCCAGCGGGAGGGTTTCCCACAATGAGCAGTTCTTC.

The DNA of the CDR3 is TGCGCCAGCAGCTTGGACGGGAGGAGGGACTATGGCTACACCTTC. This gives the protein CASSLDGRRDYGYTF. The chain uses TRBV5-1 and TRBJ1-2; D is unresolved. The germline gives CDR1 SGHRS, CDR2 YFSETQ. Trimming stripped 0 bases from V and 3 bases from J, with 12 bases between. This CDR3 has 15 amino acids.

The V call is TRBV28, the J call TRBJ1-1, with TRBD1 as a possible D gene (5 bases). The CDR3 is made up of 14 amino acids. CDR1 and CDR2 (germline): MDHEN, SYDVKM. The V gene lost 2 bases and the J gene lost 3 bases, with 10 bases spanning the gap. The CDR3: CASSLLGAYTEAFF. Written as DNA, the CDR3 is TGTGCCAGCAGTTTACTTGGGGCCTACACTGAAGCTTTCTTT.

The J gene is TRBJ2-5, the V gene TRBV30; D ambiguous. Germline CDR1 and CDR2: GTSNPN and SVGIG (reference sequence). Trimming took off 0 bases at V and 0 bases at J, with 8 bases between the two ends. CDR3 length: 14 residues. CDR3: CAWSVPANQETQYF. The CDR3 DNA reads as TGTGCCTGGAGTGTACCAGCGAACCAAGAGACCCAGTACTTC.

The V and J genes are TRBV19 and TRBJ1-1; D possibly corresponds to TRBD1 (6 bases). Germline lookup yields CDR1 LNHDA and CDR2 SQIVND (reference sequence). The CDR3 extends over 13 amino acids. Written as DNA, the CDR3 is TGTACCTCCCGTTCAGGGGAGAACACTGAAGCTTTCTTT. Residues: CTSRSGENTEAFF. The complete variable domain, with remaining parts taken from reference TRBV19 and TRBJ1-1, reads DGGITQSPKYLFRKEGQNVTLSCEQNLNHDAMYWYRQDPGQGLRLIYYSQIVNDFQKGDIAEGYSVSREKKESFPLTVTSAQKNPTAFYLCTSRSGENTEAFFGQGTRLTVV.

The chain uses TRBV10-3 and TRBJ1-1; D perhaps matches TRBD1 (5 bases). Germline assignment: CDR1 ENHRY and CDR2 SYGVKD. The CDR3 sequence is 12 residues long. V dropped 4 bases and J dropped 10 bases, with 13 bases sitting between them. This chain's CDR3 is CAISARDSRAFF. The CDR3 bases are TGTGCCATCAGTGCTCGGGACTCCCGAGCTTTCTTT.

The CDR3 sequence: CASSAPLAEKETQYF. The CDR3 DNA follows: TGTGCCAGCAGTGCCCCCCTAGCGGAAAAAGAGACCCAGTACTTC. The chain is built from TRBV9 and TRBJ2-5, with TRBD2 matching 7 bases. This CDR3 contains 15 residues. V lost 5 bases and J lost 3; bases outside the gene matches: 10. Germline loops: CDR1 SGDLS, CDR2 YYNGEE.